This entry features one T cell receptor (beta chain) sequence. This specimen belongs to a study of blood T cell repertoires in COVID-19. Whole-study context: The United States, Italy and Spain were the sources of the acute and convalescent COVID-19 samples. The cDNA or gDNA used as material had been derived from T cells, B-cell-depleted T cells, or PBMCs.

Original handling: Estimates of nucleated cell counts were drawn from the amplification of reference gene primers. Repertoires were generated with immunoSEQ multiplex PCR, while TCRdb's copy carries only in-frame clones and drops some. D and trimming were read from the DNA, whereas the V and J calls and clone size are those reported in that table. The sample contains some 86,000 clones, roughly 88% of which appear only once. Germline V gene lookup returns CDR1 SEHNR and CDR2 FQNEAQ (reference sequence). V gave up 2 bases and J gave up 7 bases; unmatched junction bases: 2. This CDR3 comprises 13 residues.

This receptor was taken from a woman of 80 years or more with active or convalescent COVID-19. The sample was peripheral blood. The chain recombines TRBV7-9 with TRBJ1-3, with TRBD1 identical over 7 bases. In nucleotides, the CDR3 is TGTGCCAGCAGCTTAAGGGGGCGCAACACCATATATTTT. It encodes CASSLRGRNTIYF.